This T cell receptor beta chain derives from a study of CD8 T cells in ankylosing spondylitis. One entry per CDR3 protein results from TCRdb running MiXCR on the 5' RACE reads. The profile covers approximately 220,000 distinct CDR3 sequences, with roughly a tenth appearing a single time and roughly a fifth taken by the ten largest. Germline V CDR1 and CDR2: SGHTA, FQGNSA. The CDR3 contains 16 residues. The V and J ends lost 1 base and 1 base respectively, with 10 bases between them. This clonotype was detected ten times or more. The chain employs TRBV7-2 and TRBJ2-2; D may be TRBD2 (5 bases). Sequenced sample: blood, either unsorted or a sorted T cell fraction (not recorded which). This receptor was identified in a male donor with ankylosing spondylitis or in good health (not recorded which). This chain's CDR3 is CASSLESGKNTGELFF. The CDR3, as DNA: TGTGCCAGCAGCTTAGAATCGGGGAAGAACACCGGGGAGCTGTTTTTT.